A selection of T cell receptor beta chains follows, all from one sample in a study of blood T cells in healthy people across ages. MiXCR, run by TCRdb on the 5' RACE reads, gives a single entry per CDR3 protein. The table shows about 940,000 distinct CDR3 sequences, with roughly 52% occurring only once. Source material: blood. These receptors originate from a man in his thirties or forties in good health. Each CDR3 is given with its conserved first and last residue. Each record gives: V gene, clone size, D gene, J gene, CDR3 protein, CDR3 DNA. The D gene is left open where the match is weak. Some rows have no size entry. The others give once, few or many, or a class for an expanded clone.

TRBV5-5	.	TRBD1	TRBJ1-2	CASIKGTGGSIGGYTF	TGTGCCAGCATCAAAGGGACAGGGGGATCGATTGGTGGCTACACCTTC
TRBV20-1	.	.	TRBJ2-7	CSARVRGAYEQYF	TGCAGTGCTAGAGTCCGGGGTGCCTACGAGCAGTACTTC
TRBV7-2	.	TRBD1	TRBJ2-7	CASRPGTGLTEQYF	TGTGCCAGCAGGCCCGGGACAGGGTTAACCGAGCAGTACTTC
TRBV6-2/TRBV6-3	few	.	TRBJ2-7	CASWGSSGYEQYF	TGTGCCAGCTGGGGCAGCTCCGGTTACGAGCAGTACTTC
TRBV24-1	.	.	TRBJ1-1	CATSDPRTGTRSLLNTEAFF	TGTGCCACCAGTGACCCAAGAACAGGGACTCGCTCCCTATTGAACACTGAAGCTTTCTTT
TRBV6-5	once	TRBD2	TRBJ2-7	CASSYVPGGEQYF	TGTGCCAGCAGTTATGTCCCGGGGGGCGAGCAGTACTTC
TRBV29-1	few	TRBD1	TRBJ1-3	CSVGTGNSGNTIYF	TGCAGCGTTGGGACAGGGAACTCTGGAAACACCATATATTTT
TRBV11-3	.	.	TRBJ2-7	CASSFIGSSYEQYF	TGTGCCAGCAGCTTTATTGGTAGCTCCTACGAGCAGTACTTC
TRBV30	.	TRBD2	TRBJ2-3	CAWSLRGGLTDTQYF	TGTGCCTGGAGCCTAAGGGGAGGGCTCACAGATACGCAGTATTTT
TRBV20-1	.	.	TRBJ2-1	CSARDPGAVSSYNEQFF	TGCAGTGCTAGAGATCCGGGAGCGGTTAGCTCCTACAATGAGCAGTTCTTC
TRBV27	few	TRBD1	TRBJ2-7	CASSLTTGVSYEQYF	TGTGCCAGCAGTTTAACTACAGGGGTCTCCTACGAGCAGTACTTC
TRBV10-3	.	.	TRBJ1-2	CAISVGLHPTYGYTF	TGTGCCATCAGTGTAGGCCTTCACCCAACCTATGGCTACACCTTC
TRBV3-1	.	TRBD1	TRBJ1-2	CASSPYRGINYGYTF	TGTGCCAGCAGCCCCTACAGGGGAATTAACTATGGCTACACCTTC
TRBV4-3	.	TRBD1	TRBJ1-2	CASSRGKQGEFYGYTF	TGCGCCAGCAGCCGGGGAAAACAGGGGGAATTCTATGGCTACACCTTC
TRBV4-1	.	.	TRBJ1-1	CASSQAAEAFF	TGCGCCAGCAGCCAAGCAGCCGAAGCTTTCTTT
TRBV27	once	.	TRBJ1-2	CAGSFSSPKMTKEGYTF	TGTGCCGGCAGTTTTTCGTCACCGAAGATGACCAAGGAGGGCTACACCTTC
TRBV28	once	TRBD1	TRBJ1-2	CASSVLRDRRAYTF	TGTGCCAGCAGTGTTCTCCGGGACAGACGCGCCTACACCTTC
TRBV20-1	.	TRBD1	TRBJ2-2	CSARSQGAAGELFF	TGCAGTGCTAGGAGTCAGGGGGCCGCAGGGGAGCTGTTTTTT
TRBV6-2/TRBV6-3	few	.	TRBJ2-1	CASSYIWGEYNEQFF	TGTGCCAGCAGTTATATCTGGGGGGAGTACAATGAGCAGTTCTTC
TRBV5-1	.	.	TRBJ2-3	CASSPGGPLTTDTQYF	TGCGCCAGCAGCCCCGGGGGCCCCTTAACCACAGATACGCAGTATTTT
TRBV11-2	.	TRBD1	TRBJ2-7	CASSLDLPPGQGPTRSYEQYF	TGTGCCAGCAGCTTAGACCTTCCACCGGGACAGGGGCCTACACGGTCCTACGAGCAGTACTTC
TRBV28	.	.	TRBJ1-2	CASSSQQGGDYGYTF	TGTGCCAGCAGCAGTCAACAGGGCGGCGACTATGGCTACACCTTC
TRBV28	.	TRBD1	TRBJ1-4	CASSLRTGGTNEKLFF	TGTGCCAGCAGTTTACGCACAGGGGGTACTAATGAAAAACTGTTTTTT
TRBV2	.	.	TRBJ1-2	CASLEAGSYVGYTF	TGTGCCAGCCTCGAGGCAGGATCCTATGTTGGCTACACCTTC
TRBV27	.	.	TRBJ2-1	CASSGATANPNNEQFF	TGTGCCAGCAGTGGAGCGACAGCGAACCCGAACAATGAGCAGTTCTTC
TRBV4-1	once	TRBD2	TRBJ2-7	CASSQSGREDEQYF	TGCGCCAGCAGCCAATCCGGACGGGAGGACGAGCAGTACTTC
TRBV27	few	TRBD2	TRBJ2-1	CASRGGGSGNEQFF	TGTGCCAGCCGCGGCGGGGGGTCCGGCAATGAGCAGTTCTTC
TRBV2	.	TRBD1	TRBJ1-1	CASRTGETEAFF	TGTGCCAGCAGGACAGGGGAGACTGAAGCTTTCTTT
TRBV7-9	few	TRBD1	TRBJ2-3	CASSSDRERWTQYF	TGTGCCAGCAGCTCGGACAGGGAGAGGTGGACGCAGTATTTT
TRBV4-2	.	.	TRBJ2-4	CASSPRTVGVAKNIQYF	TGTGCCAGCAGCCCCAGGACAGTCGGAGTAGCCAAAAACATTCAGTACTTC
TRBV7-9	once	TRBD2	TRBJ2-5	CASSPGGDSVASQYF	TGTGCCAGCAGCCCGGGGGGAGATAGCGTTGCATCCCAGTACTTC
TRBV4-2	.	.	TRBJ2-7	CASSQAGATYNEQYF	TGTGCCAGCAGCCAAGCAGGGGCTACATACAATGAGCAGTACTTC
TRBV27	.	TRBD2	TRBJ2-7	CASSLLGREGLYEQYF	TGTGCCAGCAGTTTACTCGGCAGGGAGGGACTATACGAGCAGTACTTC
TRBV29-1	.	.	TRBJ2-5	CSVGTQRETQYF	TGCAGCGTTGGGACCCAACGGGAGACCCAGTACTTC
TRBV9	few	TRBD2	TRBJ2-4	CASSDQLAGGNIQYF	TGTGCCAGCAGCGACCAACTAGCGGGGGGTAACATTCAGTACTTC
TRBV29-1	once	.	TRBJ2-7	CSTSDTTEQYF	TGCAGCACCAGTGACACCACCGAGCAGTACTTC
TRBV6-7	.	.	TRBJ1-1	CASSYWAGEAFF	TGTGCCAGCAGTTACTGGGCAGGCGAAGCTTTCTTT
TRBV6-1	.	TRBD1	TRBJ2-1	CASSVPRGTGVDEQFF	TGTGCCAGCAGTGTTCCACGCGGGACAGGGGTAGATGAGCAGTTCTTC
TRBV2	few	.	TRBJ1-4	CASSFWEKLFF	TGTGCCAGCAGTTTTTGGGAAAAACTGTTTTTT
TRBV2	.	.	TRBJ2-5	CASSEGFSTAKETRYF	TGTGCCAGCAGTGAAGGGTTTTCGACGGCCAAAGAGACCCGGTACTTC
TRBV29-1	few	.	TRBJ2-3	CSVEGPPTDTQYF	TGCAGCGTTGAAGGGCCACCCACAGATACGCAGTATTTT
TRBV6-1	.	.	TRBJ1-6	CASTPRFDSPLHF	TGTGCCAGCACCCCACGGTTTGATTCACCCCTCCACTTT
TRBV29-1	few	TRBD2	TRBJ2-3	CSVTERLAGGTQYF	TGCAGCGTTACTGAACGACTAGCGGGGGGTACGCAGTATTTT
TRBV10-3	.	.	TRBJ1-1	CAISYGGQMNTEAFF	TGTGCCATCAGTTACGGGGGACAAATGAACACTGAAGCTTTCTTT
TRBV4-3	.	TRBD2	TRBJ2-3	CASSQSILGLGLTNTQYF	TGCGCCAGCAGCCAAAGTATCTTGGGACTAGGTCTAACTAATACGCAGTATTTT
TRBV28	.	TRBD1	TRBJ1-3	CASSEQGRNTIYF	TGTGCCAGCAGTGAACAGGGGAGAAACACCATATATTTT
TRBV4-3	.	.	TRBJ2-3	CASSQVYPSSTDTQYF	TGCGCCAGCAGCCAAGTATACCCTAGTAGCACAGATACGCAGTATTTT
TRBV27	.	TRBD1	TRBJ2-7	CASSRQGQSYEQYF	TGTGCCAGCAGTCGACAGGGACAGTCCTACGAGCAGTACTTC
TRBV7-9	few	.	TRBJ2-5	CASSLGEPGHGFGQYF	TGTGCCAGCAGCTTAGGCGAACCGGGACATGGGTTTGGACAGTACTTC
TRBV6-2/TRBV6-3	.	.	TRBJ2-4	CASSYSTDRGVIIQYF	TGTGCCAGCAGTTACTCGACGGACAGAGGGGTAATAATTCAGTACTTC
TRBV19	.	TRBD1	TRBJ2-3	CASSIMGQGISDTQYF	TGTGCCAGTAGTATAATGGGACAGGGAATTTCAGATACGCAGTATTTT
TRBV7-9	.	.	TRBJ1-1	CASSGVQGNTEAFF	TGTGCCAGCAGCGGGGTACAGGGGAACACTGAAGCTTTCTTT
TRBV4-3	.	TRBD1	TRBJ1-6	CASSQRTGQGSPLHF	TGCGCCAGCAGCCAAAGGACAGGGCAAGGGTCACCCCTCCACTTT
TRBV20-1	few	TRBD1	TRBJ1-4	CSARHQRGQGARANEKLFF	TGCAGTGCTAGACACCAAAGGGGACAGGGGGCGAGGGCTAATGAAAAACTGTTTTTT
TRBV7-9	.	.	TRBJ1-5	CASSLSGNNQPQHF	TGTGCCAGCAGCTTGTCCGGGAACAATCAGCCCCAGCATTTT
TRBV7-2	few	TRBD1	TRBJ2-2	CASSSRTGRNTGELFF	TGTGCCAGCAGCTCACGGACAGGGAGAAACACCGGGGAGCTGTTTTTT
TRBV5-1	.	TRBD2	TRBJ2-3	CASVAGDYTDTQYF	TGCGCCAGCGTCGCGGGGGACTACACAGATACGCAGTATTTT